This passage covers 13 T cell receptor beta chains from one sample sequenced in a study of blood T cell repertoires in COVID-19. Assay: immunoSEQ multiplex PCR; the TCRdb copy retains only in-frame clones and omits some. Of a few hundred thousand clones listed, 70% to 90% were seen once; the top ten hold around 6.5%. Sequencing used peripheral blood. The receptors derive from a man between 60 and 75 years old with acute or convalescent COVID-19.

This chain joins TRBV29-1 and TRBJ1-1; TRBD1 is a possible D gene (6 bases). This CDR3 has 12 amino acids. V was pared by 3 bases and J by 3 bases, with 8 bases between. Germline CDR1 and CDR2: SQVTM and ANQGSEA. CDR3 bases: TGCAGCGTTGACCACAGGGACACTGAAGCTTTCTTT. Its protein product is CSVDHRDTEAFF.

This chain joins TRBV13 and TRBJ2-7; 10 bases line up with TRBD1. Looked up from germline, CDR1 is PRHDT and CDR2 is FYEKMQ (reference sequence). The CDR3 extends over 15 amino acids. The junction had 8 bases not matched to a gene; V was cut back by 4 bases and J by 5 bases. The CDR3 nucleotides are TGTGCCAGCAGCTCCCATAGGACAGGGGGGAACGAGCAGTACTTC. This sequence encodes CASSSHRTGGNEQYF.

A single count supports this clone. The chain's CDR3 is CATGTGEETQYF. The CDR3 DNA reads TGTGCCACCGGGACAGGAGAGGAGACCCAGTACTTC. V is TRBV24-1 and J is TRBJ2-5, with 8 bases lining up with TRBD1. The ends lost 9 bases at V and 5 bases at J; junction bases unmatched: 4. The CDR3 is 12 amino acids. Per germline, CDR1 KGHDR and CDR2 SFDVKD.

CDR3 loop: CASSHREGTEAFF. CDR3 nucleotide sequence: TGTGCCAGCAGCCATCGAGAGGGAACTGAAGCTTTCTTT. This chain connects TRBV3-1 (or the pseudogene TRBV3-2) to TRBJ1-1; D call uncertain. The germline V gene has CDR1 LGHDT and CDR2 YNNKEL (reference sequence). The germline V and J ends were trimmed by 3 bases and 5 bases, with 10 bases remaining between them. This CDR3 is built from 13 residues.

CDR3 bases: TGTGCCAGCAGTTCCTCTCGGGACAGGGTTTTGATAGGGGAGACCCAGTACTTC. Its protein product is CASSSSRDRVLIGETQYF. The J gene is TRBJ2-5, the V gene TRBV28, with 9 bases identical to TRBD1. V dropped 4 bases and J dropped 5; count of bases not matched to a gene: 17. The CDR3 length is 18 residues. Germline CDR1 is MDHEN and CDR2 is SYDVKM.

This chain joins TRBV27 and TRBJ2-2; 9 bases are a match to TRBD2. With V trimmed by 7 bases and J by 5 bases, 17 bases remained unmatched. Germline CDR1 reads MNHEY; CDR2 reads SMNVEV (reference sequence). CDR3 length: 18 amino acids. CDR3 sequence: CASIKMMVAGDKTGELFF. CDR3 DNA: TGTGCCAGCATCAAAATGATGGTAGCGGGAGATAAGACCGGGGAGCTGTTTTTT.

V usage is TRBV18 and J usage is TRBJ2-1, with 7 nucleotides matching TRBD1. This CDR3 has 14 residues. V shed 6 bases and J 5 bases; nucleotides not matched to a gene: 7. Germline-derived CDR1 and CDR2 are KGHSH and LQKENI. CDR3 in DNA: TGTGCCAGCTCGGGGACAGAGGGTCACAATGAGCAGTTCTTC. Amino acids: CASSGTEGHNEQFF.

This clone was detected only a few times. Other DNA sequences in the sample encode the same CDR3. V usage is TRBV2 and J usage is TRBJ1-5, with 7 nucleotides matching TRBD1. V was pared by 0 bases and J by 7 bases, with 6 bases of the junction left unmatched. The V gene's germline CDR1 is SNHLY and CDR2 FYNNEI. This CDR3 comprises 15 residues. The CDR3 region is CASSEARGAGQPQHF. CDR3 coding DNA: TGTGCCAGCAGTGAAGCCAGGGGGGCTGGCCAGCCCCAGCATTTT.

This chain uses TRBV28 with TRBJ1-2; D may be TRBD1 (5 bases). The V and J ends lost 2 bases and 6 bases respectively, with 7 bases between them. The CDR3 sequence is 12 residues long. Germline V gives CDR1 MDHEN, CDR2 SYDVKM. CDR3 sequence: CASSLQGHGYTF. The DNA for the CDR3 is TGTGCCAGCAGTTTACAGGGCCATGGCTACACCTTC.

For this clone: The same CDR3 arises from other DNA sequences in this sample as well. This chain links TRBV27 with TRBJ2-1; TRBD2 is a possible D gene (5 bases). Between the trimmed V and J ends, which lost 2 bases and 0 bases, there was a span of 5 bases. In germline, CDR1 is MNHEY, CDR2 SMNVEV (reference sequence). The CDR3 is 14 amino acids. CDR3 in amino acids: CASSLGSSYNEQFF. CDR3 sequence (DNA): TGTGCCAGCAGTTTAGGGAGCTCCTACAATGAGCAGTTCTTC.

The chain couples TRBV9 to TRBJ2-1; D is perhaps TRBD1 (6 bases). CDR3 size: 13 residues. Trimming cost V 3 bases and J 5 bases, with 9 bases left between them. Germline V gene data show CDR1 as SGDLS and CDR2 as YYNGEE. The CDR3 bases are TGTGCCAGCAGCGGCCGGGACAACAATGAGCAGTTCTTC. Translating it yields CASSGRDNNEQFF.

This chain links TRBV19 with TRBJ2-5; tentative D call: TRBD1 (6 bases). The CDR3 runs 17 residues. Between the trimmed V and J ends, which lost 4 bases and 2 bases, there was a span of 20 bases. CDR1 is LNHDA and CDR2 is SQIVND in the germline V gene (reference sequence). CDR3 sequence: CASSKVTGATGQETQYF. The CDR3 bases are TGTGCCAGTAGTAAAGTGACAGGAGCTACGGGGCAAGAGACCCAGTACTTC. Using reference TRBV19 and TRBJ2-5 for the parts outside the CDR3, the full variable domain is DGGITQSPKYLFRKEGQNVTLSCEQNLNHDAMYWYRQDPGQGLRLIYYSQIVNDFQKGDIAEGYSVSREKKESFPLTVTSAQKNPTAFYLCASSKVTGATGQETQYFGPGTRLLVL.

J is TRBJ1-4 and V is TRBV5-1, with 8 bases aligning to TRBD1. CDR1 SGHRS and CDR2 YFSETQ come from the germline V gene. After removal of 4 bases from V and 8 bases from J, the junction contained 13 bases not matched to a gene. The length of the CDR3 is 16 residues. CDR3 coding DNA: TGCGCCAGCAGCGCCACCTTGACAGGGGAGCGGGAAAAACTGTTTTTT. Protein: CASSATLTGEREKLFF.